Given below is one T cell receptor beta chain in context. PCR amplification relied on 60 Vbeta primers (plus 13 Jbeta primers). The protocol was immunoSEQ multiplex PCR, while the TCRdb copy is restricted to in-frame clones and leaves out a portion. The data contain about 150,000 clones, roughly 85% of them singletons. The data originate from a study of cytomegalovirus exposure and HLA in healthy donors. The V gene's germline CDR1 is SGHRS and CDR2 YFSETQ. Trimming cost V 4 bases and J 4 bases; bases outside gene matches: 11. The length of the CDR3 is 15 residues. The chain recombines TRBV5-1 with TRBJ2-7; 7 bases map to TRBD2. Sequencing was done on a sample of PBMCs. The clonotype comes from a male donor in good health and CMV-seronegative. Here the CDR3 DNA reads TGCGCCAGCAGCCTTGGTGAAGCGGGAAGTTACGAGCAGTACTTC. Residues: CASSLGEAGSYEQYF.